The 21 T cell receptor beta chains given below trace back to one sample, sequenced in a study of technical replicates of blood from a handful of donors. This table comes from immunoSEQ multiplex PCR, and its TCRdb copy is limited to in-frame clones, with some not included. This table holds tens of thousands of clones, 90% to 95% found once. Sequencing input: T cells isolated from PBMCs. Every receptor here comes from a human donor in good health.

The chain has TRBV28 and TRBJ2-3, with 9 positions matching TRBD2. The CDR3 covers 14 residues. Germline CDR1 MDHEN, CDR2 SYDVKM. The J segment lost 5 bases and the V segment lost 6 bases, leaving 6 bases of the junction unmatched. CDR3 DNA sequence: TGTGCCAGCAGGAGGCGGGAGGGCCTAGATACGCAGTATTTT. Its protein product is CASRRREGLDTQYF.

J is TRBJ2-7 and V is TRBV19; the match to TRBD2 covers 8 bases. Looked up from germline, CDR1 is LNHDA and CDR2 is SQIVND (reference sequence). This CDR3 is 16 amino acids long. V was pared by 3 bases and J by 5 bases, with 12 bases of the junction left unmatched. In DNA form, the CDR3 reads TGTGCCAGTAGTATGGGGATCGGGAGGGCGCAGAACGAGCAGTACTTC. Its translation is CASSMGIGRAQNEQYF.

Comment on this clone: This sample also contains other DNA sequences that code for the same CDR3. CDR3 loop: CAISETGYTEAFF. The CDR3 DNA reads TGTGCCATCAGTGAGACAGGGTATACTGAAGCTTTCTTT. The genes are TRBV10-3 and TRBJ1-1, with D possibly TRBD1 on 6 matching bases. V was pared by 2 bases and J by 5 bases, with 9 bases between. This CDR3 comprises 13 residues. CDR1 ENHRY and CDR2 SYGVKD come from the germline V gene.

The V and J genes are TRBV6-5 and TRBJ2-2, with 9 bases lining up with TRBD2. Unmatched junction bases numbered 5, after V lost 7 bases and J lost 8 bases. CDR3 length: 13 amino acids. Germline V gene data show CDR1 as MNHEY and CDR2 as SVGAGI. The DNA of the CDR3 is TGTGCCAGCACCCCTAGCGGGACTGGGGAGCTGTTTTTT. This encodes CASTPSGTGELFF.

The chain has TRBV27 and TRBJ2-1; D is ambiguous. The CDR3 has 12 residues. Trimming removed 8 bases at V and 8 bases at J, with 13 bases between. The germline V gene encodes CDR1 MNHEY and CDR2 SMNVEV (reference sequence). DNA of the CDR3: TGTGCCAGCCGGAACTATGGAGATGAGCAGTTCTTC. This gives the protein CASRNYGDEQFF.

The CDR3 nucleotides read TGCGCCAGCAGCTACTTGGGACAGCAAGAGACCCAGTACTTC. Residues: CASSYLGQQETQYF. This chain connects TRBV4-1 to TRBJ2-5, with 7 positions matching TRBD1. The CDR3 consists of 14 residues. The V gene end was trimmed by 5 bases and the J gene end by 2 bases; junction bases not matched to a gene: 5. In germline, CDR1 is MGHRA, CDR2 YSYEKL.

CDR3 coding DNA: TGTGCCAGCAGCTTCCCGGGACAGACCACCGGGGAGCTGTTTTTT. Amino acids: CASSFPGQTTGELFF. The V and J genes are TRBV7-3 and TRBJ2-2; 7 nucleotides match TRBD1. Unmatched junction bases numbered 5, after V lost 3 bases and J lost 4 bases. Germline lookup yields CDR1 SGHTA and CDR2 FQGTGA. The length of the CDR3 is 15 residues.

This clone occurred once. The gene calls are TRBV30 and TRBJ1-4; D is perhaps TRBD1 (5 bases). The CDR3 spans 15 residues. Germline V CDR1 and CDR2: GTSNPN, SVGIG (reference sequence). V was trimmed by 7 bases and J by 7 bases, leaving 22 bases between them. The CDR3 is CASPQGGSSFEKLFF. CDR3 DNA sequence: TGTGCCTCCCCCCAGGGAGGGTCCAGTTTTGAAAAACTGTTTTTT.

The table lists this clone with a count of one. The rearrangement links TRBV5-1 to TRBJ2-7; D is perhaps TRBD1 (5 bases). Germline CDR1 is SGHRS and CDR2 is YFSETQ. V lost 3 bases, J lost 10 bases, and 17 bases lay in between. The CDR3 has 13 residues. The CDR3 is CASSSAGLSNQYF. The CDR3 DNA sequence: TGCGCCAGCAGCTCCGCAGGGTTGTCAAACCAGTACTTC.

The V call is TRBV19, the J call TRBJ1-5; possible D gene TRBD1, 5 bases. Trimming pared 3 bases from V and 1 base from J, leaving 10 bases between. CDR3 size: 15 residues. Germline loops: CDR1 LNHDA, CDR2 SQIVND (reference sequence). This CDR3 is CASSISRQSNQPQHF. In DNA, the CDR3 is TGTGCCAGTAGTATCTCGCGACAGAGCAATCAGCCCCAGCATTTT.

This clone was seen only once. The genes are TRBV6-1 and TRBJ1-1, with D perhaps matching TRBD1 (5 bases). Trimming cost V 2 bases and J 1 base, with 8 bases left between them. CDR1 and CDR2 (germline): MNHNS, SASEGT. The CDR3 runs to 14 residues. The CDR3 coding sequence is TGTGCCAGCAGTGAACAGGGTGGGAACACTGAAGCTTTCTTT. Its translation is CASSEQGGNTEAFF.

CDR3 in amino acids: CASSFNFNTEAFF. In nucleotides, the CDR3 is TGTGCCAGCAGCTTTAACTTCAACACTGAAGCTTTCTTT. The V gene is TRBV11-2, the J gene TRBJ1-1; D is uncertain. Germline V gene lookup returns CDR1 SGHAT and CDR2 FQNNGV. This CDR3 spans 13 amino acids. V gave up 3 bases and J gave up 2 bases, with 7 bases separating them.

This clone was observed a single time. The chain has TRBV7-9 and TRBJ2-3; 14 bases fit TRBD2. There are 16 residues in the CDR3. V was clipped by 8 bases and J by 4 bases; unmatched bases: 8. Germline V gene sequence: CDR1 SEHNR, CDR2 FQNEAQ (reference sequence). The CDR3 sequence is CASQTRLAGGADTQYF. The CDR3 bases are TGTGCCAGCCAGACACGACTAGCGGGAGGGGCAGATACGCAGTATTTT. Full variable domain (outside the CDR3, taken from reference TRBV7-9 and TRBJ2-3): DTGVSQNPRHKITKRGQNVTFRCDPISEHNRLYWYRQTLGQGPEFLTYFQNEAQLEKSRLLSDRFSAERPKGSFSTLEIQRTEQGDSAMYLCASQTRLAGGADTQYFGPGTRLTVL.

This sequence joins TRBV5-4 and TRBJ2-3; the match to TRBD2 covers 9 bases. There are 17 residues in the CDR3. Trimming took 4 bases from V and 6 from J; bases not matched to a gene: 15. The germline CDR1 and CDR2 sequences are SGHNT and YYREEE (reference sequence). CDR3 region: CASSLPVSGSNPDTQYF. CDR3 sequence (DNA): TGTGCCAGCAGCCTCCCGGTTAGCGGGAGTAACCCCGATACGCAGTATTTT.

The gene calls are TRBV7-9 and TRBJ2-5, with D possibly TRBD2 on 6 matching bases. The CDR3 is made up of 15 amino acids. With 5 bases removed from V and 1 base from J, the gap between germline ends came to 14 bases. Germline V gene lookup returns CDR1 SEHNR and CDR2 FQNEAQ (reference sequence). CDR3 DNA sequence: TGTGCCAGCAGCCGGCCCCCAGCGGGCCAAGAGACCCAGTACTTC. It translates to CASSRPPAGQETQYF.

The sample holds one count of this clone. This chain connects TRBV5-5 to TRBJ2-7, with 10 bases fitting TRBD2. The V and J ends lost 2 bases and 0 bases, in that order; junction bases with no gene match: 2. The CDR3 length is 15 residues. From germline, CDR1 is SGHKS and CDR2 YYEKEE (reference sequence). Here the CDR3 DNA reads TGTGCCAGCAGCTTAGGGACTAGCGCCTCCTACGAGCAGTACTTC. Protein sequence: CASSLGTSASYEQYF.

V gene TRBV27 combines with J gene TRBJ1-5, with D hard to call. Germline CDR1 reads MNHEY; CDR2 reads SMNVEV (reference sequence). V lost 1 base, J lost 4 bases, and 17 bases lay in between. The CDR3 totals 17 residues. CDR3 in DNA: TGTGCCAGCAGTTTATTCTCGTCGGGAAAGGGAAATCAGCCCCAGCATTTT. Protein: CASSLFSSGKGNQPQHF.

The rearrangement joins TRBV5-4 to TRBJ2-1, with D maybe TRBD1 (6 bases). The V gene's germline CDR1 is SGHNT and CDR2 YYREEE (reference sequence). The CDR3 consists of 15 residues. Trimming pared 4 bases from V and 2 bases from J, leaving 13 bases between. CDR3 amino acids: CASSLRDIPYNEQFF. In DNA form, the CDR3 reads TGTGCCAGCAGCCTTCGGGACATCCCCTACAATGAGCAGTTCTTC.

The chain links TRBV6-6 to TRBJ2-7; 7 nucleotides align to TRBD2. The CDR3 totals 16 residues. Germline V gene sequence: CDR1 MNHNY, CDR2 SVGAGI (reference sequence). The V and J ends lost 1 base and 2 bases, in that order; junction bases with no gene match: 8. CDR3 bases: TGTGCCAGCAGTTACTTTGCGGGAGAGAAAACCTACGAGCAGTACTTC. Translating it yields CASSYFAGEKTYEQYF.

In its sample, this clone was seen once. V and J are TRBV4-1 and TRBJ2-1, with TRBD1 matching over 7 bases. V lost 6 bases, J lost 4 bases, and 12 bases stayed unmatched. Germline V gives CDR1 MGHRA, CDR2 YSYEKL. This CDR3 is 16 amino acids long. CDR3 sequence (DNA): TGCGCCAGCAGTACCCTAGGGGGCCACGCTTACAATGAGCAGTTCTTC. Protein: CASSTLGGHAYNEQFF.

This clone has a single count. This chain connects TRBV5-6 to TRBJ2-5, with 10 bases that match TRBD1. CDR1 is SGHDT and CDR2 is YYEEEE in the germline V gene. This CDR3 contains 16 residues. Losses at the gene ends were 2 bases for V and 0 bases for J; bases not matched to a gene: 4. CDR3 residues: CASSFRDRGHQETQYF. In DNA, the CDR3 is TGTGCCAGCAGCTTCCGGGACAGGGGCCACCAAGAGACCCAGTACTTC.